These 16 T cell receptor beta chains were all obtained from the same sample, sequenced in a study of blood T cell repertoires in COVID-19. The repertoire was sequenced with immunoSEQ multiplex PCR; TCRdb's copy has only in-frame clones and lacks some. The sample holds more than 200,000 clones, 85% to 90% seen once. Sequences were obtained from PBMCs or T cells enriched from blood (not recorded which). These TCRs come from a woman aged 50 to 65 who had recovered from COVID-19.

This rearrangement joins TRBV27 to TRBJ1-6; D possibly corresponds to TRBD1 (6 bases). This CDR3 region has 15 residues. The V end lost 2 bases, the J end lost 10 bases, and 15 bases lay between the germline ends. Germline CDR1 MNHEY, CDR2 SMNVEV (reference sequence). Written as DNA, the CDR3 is TGTGCCAGCAGTTTACTCGGGACAATTCAGTCACCCCTCCACTTT. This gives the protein CASSLLGTIQSPLHF.

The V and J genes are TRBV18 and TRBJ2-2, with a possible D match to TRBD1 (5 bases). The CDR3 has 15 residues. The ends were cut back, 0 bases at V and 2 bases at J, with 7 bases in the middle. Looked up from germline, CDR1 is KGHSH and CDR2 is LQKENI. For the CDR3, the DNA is TGTGCCAGCTCACCACCCCGGACAAACACCGGGGAGCTGTTTTTT. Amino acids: CASSPPRTNTGELFF.

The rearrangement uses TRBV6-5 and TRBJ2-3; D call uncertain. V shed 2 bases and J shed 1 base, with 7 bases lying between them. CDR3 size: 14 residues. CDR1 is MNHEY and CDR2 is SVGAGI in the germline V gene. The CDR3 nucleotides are TGTGCCAGCAGTTACCGGCTAGGCACAGATACGCAGTATTTT. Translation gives CASSYRLGTDTQYF.

The DNA of the CDR3 is TGCGCCAGCAGCCAAGATACCGGGGTTCAGCCCCAGCATTTT. Translated, it gives CASSQDTGVQPQHF. The chain has TRBV4-1 and TRBJ1-5; no reliable D call. The germline V gene has CDR1 MGHRA and CDR2 YSYEKL. CDR3 size: 14 residues. V was pared by 0 bases and J by 6 bases, with 9 bases between.

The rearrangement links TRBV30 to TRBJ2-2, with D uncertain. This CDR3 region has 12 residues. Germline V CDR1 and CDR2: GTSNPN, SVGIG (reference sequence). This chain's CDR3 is CAAAVNTGELFF. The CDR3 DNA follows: TGTGCGGCCGCGGTTAACACCGGGGAGCTGTTTTTT.

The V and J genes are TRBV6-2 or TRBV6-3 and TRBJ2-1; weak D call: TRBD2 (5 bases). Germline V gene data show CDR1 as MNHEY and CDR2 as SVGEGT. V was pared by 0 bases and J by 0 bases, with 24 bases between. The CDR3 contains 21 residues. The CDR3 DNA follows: TGTGCCAGCAGTTACTCGGGTCCGACTACCCGTGGTTACATCTCCTACAATGAGCAGTTCTTC. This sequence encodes CASSYSGPTTRGYISYNEQFF.

CDR3 in DNA: TGTGCCACCAGTGATTTGCGCGAGCAGTACTTC. Translation gives CATSDLREQYF. The chain employs TRBV24-1 and TRBJ2-7, with D unresolved. This CDR3 has 11 residues. Germline lookup yields CDR1 KGHDR and CDR2 SFDVKD. V was pared by 0 bases and J by 6 bases, with 2 bases between.

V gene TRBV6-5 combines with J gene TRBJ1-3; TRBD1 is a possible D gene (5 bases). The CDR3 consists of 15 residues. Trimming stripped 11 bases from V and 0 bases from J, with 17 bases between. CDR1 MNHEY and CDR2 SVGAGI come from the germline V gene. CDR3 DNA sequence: TGTGCCGTGTTTGGGGGGTTCTCCTCTGGAAACACCATATATTTT. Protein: CAVFGGFSSGNTIYF.

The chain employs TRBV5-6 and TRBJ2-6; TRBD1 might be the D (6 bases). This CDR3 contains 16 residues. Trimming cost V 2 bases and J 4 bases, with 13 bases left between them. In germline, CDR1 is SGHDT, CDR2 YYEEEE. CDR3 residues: CASSLTTGSGANVLTF. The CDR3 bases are TGTGCCAGCAGCTTAACTACAGGGAGCGGGGCCAACGTCCTGACTTTC.

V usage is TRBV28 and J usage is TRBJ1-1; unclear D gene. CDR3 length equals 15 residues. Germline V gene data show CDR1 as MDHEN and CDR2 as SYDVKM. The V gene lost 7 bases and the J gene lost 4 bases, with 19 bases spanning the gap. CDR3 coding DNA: TGTGCCAGCACCGGCACGGGGTCGGGGAGCACTGAAGCTTTCTTT. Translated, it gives CASTGTGSGSTEAFF.

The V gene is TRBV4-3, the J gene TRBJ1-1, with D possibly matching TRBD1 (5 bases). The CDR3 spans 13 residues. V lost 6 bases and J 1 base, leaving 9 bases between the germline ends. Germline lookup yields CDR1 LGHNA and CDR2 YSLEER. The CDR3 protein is CASSGGRNTEAFF. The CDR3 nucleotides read TGCGCCAGCAGTGGGGGGAGGAACACTGAAGCTTTCTTT.

The CDR3 here is CASSRTAKPSKDTQYF. For the CDR3, the DNA is TGTGCCAGCTCACGGACAGCTAAGCCTTCAAAAGATACGCAGTATTTT. The V call is TRBV18, the J call TRBJ2-3; the D gene is possibly TRBD1 (6 bases). Per the germline V gene, CDR1 is KGHSH and CDR2 is LQKENI. The CDR3 extends over 16 amino acids. Deletions cut 4 bases from V and 5 bases from J, with 19 bases between. Filled out from reference TRBV18 and TRBJ2-3, the complete variable domain reads NAGVMQNPRHLVRRRGQEARLRCSPMKGHSHVYWYRQLPEEGLKFMVYLQKENIIDESGMPKERFSAEFPKEGPSILRIQQVVRGDSAAYFCASSRTAKPSKDTQYFGPGTRLTVL.

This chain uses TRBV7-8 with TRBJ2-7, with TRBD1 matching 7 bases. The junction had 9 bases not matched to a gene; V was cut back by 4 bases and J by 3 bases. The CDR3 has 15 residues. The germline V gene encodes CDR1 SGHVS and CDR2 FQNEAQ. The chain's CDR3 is CASSSTTGQDYEQYF. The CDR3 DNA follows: TGTGCCAGCAGCTCGACGACAGGGCAAGACTACGAGCAGTACTTC.

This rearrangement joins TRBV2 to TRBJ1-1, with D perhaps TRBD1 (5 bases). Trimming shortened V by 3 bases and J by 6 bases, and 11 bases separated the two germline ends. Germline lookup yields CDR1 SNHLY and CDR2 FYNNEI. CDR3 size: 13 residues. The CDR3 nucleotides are TGTGCCAGCAGTGATCGGGGGTACCCTGAAGCTTTCTTT. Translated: CASSDRGYPEAFF. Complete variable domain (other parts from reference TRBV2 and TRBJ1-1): EPEVTQTPSHQVTQMGQEVILRCVPISNHLYFYWYRQILGQKVEFLVSFYNNEISEKSEIFDDQFSVERPDGSNFTLKIRSTKLEDSAMYFCASSDRGYPEAFFGQGTRLTVV.

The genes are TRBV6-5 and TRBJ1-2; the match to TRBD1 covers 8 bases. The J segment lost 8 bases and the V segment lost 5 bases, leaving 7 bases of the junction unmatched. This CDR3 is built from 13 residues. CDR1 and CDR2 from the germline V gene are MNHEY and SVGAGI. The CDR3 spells CASSTRQGRGYTF. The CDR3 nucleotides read TGTGCCAGCAGTACGAGACAGGGGAGAGGCTACACCTTC.

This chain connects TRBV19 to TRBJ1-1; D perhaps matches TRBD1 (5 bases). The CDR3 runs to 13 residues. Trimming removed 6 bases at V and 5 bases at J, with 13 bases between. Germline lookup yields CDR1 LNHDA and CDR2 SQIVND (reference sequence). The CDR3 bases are TGTGCCAGTAGCGTTAACCAGGGTACTGAAGCTTTCTTT. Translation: CASSVNQGTEAFF.